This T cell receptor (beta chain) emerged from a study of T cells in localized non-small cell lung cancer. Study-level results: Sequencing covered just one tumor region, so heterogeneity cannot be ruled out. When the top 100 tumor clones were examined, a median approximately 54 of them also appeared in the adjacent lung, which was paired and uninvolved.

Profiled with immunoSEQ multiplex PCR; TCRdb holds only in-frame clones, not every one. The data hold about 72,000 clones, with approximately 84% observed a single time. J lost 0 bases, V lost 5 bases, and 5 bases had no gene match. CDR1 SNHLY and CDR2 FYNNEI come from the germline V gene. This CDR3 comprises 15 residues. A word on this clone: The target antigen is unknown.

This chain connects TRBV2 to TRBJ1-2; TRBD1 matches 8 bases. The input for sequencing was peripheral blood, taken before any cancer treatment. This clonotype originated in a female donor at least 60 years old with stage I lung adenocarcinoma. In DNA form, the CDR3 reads TGTGCCAGCAGTTACGGACAGGGCCCTAACTATGGCTACACCTTC. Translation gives CASSYGQGPNYGYTF.